The entry below gives a single T cell receptor (beta chain) sequence along with its context. This entry belongs to a study of cytomegalovirus exposure and HLA in healthy donors. Study-level background: The roughly 130 validation repertoires used the same platform as the 650 to 750 first-cohort repertoires, a later analysis reported.

The method was immunoSEQ multiplex PCR; TCRdb's version includes in-frame clones alone and lacks a portion of them. The sample records some 61,000 clones, approximately 97% being singletons. The CDR3 is 15 amino acids. From germline, CDR1 is SGHDT and CDR2 YYEEEE. V shed 0 bases, J shed 0 bases, and the junction held 0 bases outside the gene matches. This chain joins TRBV5-6 and TRBJ2-1; 7 nucleotides line up with TRBD2. Sequenced sample: PBMCs. This sequence was found in a woman under 30 in good health and CMV-seropositive. In nucleotides, the CDR3 is TGTGCCAGCAGCTTGGGGACTAGCTCCTACAATGAGCAGTTCTTC. Its translation is CASSLGTSSYNEQFF.